This T cell receptor beta chain came from a study of shared clonotypes between healthy human individuals. This clone turned up a few times. The V end was cut by 1 base, the J end by 6 bases, with 19 bases between. Germline loops: CDR1 SGHNT, CDR2 YYREEE (reference sequence). CDR3 length: 16 residues. Sequencing used immunoSEQ multiplex PCR; TCRdb keeps in-frame clones, though not all of them. Among about 700,000 clones listed, roughly 70% were seen once. The chain uses TRBV5-4 and TRBJ1-1, with a tentative D call TRBD1 (6 bases). Sample: memory CD4+ T cells sorted from blood. Described subset: CD45RA-negative fraction. This TCR was sampled from a woman aged 25-40 years in good health. The DNA for the CDR3 is TGTGCCAGCAGCTTGAGCGGGCGGCAGGGGAGGGCTGAAGCTTTCTTT. Translating it yields CASSLSGRQGRAEAFF.